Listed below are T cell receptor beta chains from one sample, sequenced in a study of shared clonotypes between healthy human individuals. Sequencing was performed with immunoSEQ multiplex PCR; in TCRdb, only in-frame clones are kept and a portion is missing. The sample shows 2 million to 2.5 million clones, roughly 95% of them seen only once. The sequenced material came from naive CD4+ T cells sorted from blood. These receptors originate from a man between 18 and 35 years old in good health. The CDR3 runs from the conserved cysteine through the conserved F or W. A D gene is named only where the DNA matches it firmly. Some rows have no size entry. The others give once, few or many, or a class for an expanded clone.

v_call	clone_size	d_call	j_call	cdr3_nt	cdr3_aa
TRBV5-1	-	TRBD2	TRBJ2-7	TGCGCCAGCAGCTTGCTAGCGGGAGGGGGATCCTACGAGCAGTACTTC	CASSLLAGGGSYEQYF
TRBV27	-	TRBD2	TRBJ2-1	TGTGCCAGCAGACCTGTAGCGGGAGGCTCCTACAATGAGCAGTTCTTC	CASRPVAGGSYNEQFF
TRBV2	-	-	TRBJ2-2	TGTGCCAGCAGATCCATCACGGTAACAGGGAGAAACACCGGGGAGCTGTTTTTT	CASRSITVTGRNTGELFF
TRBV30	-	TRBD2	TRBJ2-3	TGTGCCTGGACTCTTGCTAGCGGGAGGGCAGATACGCAGTATTTT	CAWTLASGRADTQYF
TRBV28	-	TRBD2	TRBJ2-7	TGTGCCAGCAGTGGGAGTGCCGGGGGGAGCAACGAGCAGTACTTC	CASSGSAGGSNEQYF
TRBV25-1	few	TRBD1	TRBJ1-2	TGTGCCAGCAGTGCCCCGGCAGGGGGCCACTATGGCTACACCTTC	CASSAPAGGHYGYTF
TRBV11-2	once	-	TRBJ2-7	TGTGCCAGCAGCTTAGAATTCCCCTACGAGCAGTACTTC	CASSLEFPYEQYF
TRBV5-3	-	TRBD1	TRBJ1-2	TGTGCCAGAAGCCAACCGACAGGGGAGGGCCTTAGGTATGGCTACACCTTC	CARSQPTGEGLRYGYTF
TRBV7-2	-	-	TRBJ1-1	TGTGCCAGCAGCTCCGTGACGGGATTGGGTGAAGCTTTCTTT	CASSSVTGLGEAFF
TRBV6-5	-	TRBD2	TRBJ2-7	TGTGCCAGCCGGCCAGGGAGGGGCTACGAGCAGTACTTC	CASRPGRGYEQYF
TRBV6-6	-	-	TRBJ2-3	TGTGCCAGCAGTGCCCCGGGGCGGAACACAGATACGCAGTATTTT	CASSAPGRNTDTQYF
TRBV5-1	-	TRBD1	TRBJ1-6	TGCGCCAGCGCCGCAGGGACAGGGAATTCACCCCTCCACTTT	CASAAGTGNSPLHF
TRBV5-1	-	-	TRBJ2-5	TGCGCCAGCACTGCACACCGCCAAGAGACCCAGTACTTC	CASTAHRQETQYF
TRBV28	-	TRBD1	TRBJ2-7	TGTGCCAGCAGACGAAGTATCGGGACAGGGGGCTCCTACGAGCAGTACTTC	CASRRSIGTGGSYEQYF